Here is one T cell receptor beta chain with its context. Its binding antigen is unknown. Per-nucleotide qualities are absent, and no much larger clonotype sits a single base away. In total, fewer than 750 healthy bone marrow donors made up the cohort. At the time of sampling, all cohort members were nominally healthy, though unrecorded immune exposures were likely present. The donor was CMV seronegative and belonged to the group of roughly 330 seronegative cohort members. A peripheral blood sample was collected from each donor, and TCR beta sequencing was performed on peripheral blood mononuclear cells. Genomic DNA was extracted from the blood cell samples with the Qiagen DNeasy Blood Extraction Kit. This entry is derived from a study of cytomegalovirus exposure and HLA in healthy donors (dated by TCRdb to about 2017). Context from the whole study: An earlier analysis of some 550 of the donors reported more than 250 Gb of sequence data and 120 million or so unique TCR beta sequences from roughly 180 million T cells. Rather than drawing on any new phenotypic data, the later analysis identified candidate immune exposures from TCR beta sequences and the way those sequences occurred across donors. Using immunosequencing, the study profiled T cell repertoires from some 670 subjects and related those repertoires to cytomegalovirus serostatus. The study combined high-throughput TCR immunosequencing, statistical association of individual TCRs with disease status, and machine learning to predict cytomegalovirus infection status. Among 300 to 500 genotyped donors of the cohort, an average of approximately 240,000 unique TCR beta nucleotide sequences was sequenced per donor, of which approximately 19% were non-productive. Genome-wide SNP genotypes for about 65% of the 666 donors were used in a later genetic analysis, which treated that subset as a discovery cohort. Among the approximately 400 genotyped donors, around 79% belonged to the genetic ancestry cluster associated with self-reported Caucasian donors. Because of strong linkage in the cohort, roughly five DR-DQ haplotypes were treated as single units for association and clustering. Every repertoire in the discovery cohort had been generated on one and the same sequencing platform. Typing coverage differed by locus: A, B, C, DRB1 and DQB1 were typed in about 629-640 donors, DQA1 in 522, DPA1 in 600 to 610, and DPB1 in roughly 450. In a later analysis, previously published TCR beta repertoires from some 640 donors were re-analyzed and high-resolution HLA genotyping was added so that TCR occurrence patterns could be studied. The study aimed to test whether signatures of past pathogen exposure could be identified by cataloging public T cell receptors. Donor age, sex, ethnicity and CMV serostatus were collected together with the repertoire data. In addition to the first cohort of 650 to 750 subjects, a separate validation cohort of around 110 different subjects was used. Both class I and class II loci were covered by HLA typing, at four-digit resolution. About 320 gigabases of sequencing data and tens of millions of unique TCR sequences were included in an early release covering around 600 HLA-typed donors. An earlier analysis of some 500 of the donors used high-throughput TCR beta sequencing to judge whether each TCR beta V gene segment behaved as functional or pseudogenic. Summary of the overall study and its limitations: Around 16 rarely observed V segments, including chromosome 9 orphons, were excluded from the earlier analysis of almost 600 of the donors because counts were too low. In an earlier analysis of about 540 of the donors, most TCR beta V segments were observed in productive rearrangements about 87% or about 30% of the time, broadly matching IMGT annotations. Compared with equally common non-associated chains, HLA-associated TCR beta chains in a later analysis were more clonally expanded and had lower generation probabilities. Because the 87-base-pair reads could not distinguish some IMGT-functional V segments, including TRBV6-2 and TRBV6-3, those segments were excluded. In a later genetic analysis, fewer N-insertions in productive TCRs were reported among donors in an Asian-associated ancestry cluster than the approximately 670-donor mean. The classifier was reported to diagnose cytomegalovirus status with high specificity and sensitivity in both the original and validation cohorts. A total of 150 to 200 TCR beta chains were listed by the study as associated with cytomegalovirus. Correlated functional status among segregating V segments might be attributable to linkage disequilibrium, but an unknown experimental factor could not be ruled out. Only TCR beta chains were sequenced in this cohort, and the absence of alpha or paired-chain data limited detectable features. HLA typing was unavailable for some donors at each locus, so association tests used only the typed subset. Presence/absence analyses assumed roughly uniform sequencing depth across donors, an assumption that may not hold. A later analysis associated 16,951 TCR beta sequences with specific HLA alleles at a false discovery rate of 0.05. In a later analysis, several top co-occurrence clusters were reported to appear linked to parvovirus B19, influenza, CMV and Epstein-Barr virus. Across donors, most TCR sequences were observed very rarely, whereas some public TCRs were present in many individuals. A later genetic analysis associated a missense DCLRE1C variant with V-gene and J-gene trimming of TCR beta chains, and an independent cohort replicated the association. In a later analysis, TCR association rates were found to vary across HLA loci, with the most associated TCRs seen for DRB1 alleles and the fewest for HLA-C alleles. Most CMV-associated TCR beta chains appeared to be HLA-restricted in a later analysis, and the HLA associations seemed to be driven largely by CMV exposure. According to the authors, the approach could potentially be generalized to other disease states and immunological phenotypes. For the cohort, immune exposure information was limited to CMV serostatus. Strong co-occurrence of HLA alleles, especially DR and DQ, made assigning TCR associations to individual alleles difficult. A further reported finding was that TCR beta sequences accurately predicted the HLA-A and HLA-B alleles for most subjects in the first cohort. In vitro tests confirmed that a few of the cytomegalovirus-associated TCR beta chains recognize cytomegalovirus antigens. A cluster of highly shared sequence variants was judged likely to be a technical artifact of the sequencing pipeline.

Library method: the immunoSEQ multiplex PCR assay. The multiplex PCR relied on a mix of 60 forward primers for TCR Vbeta segments and 13 reverse primers for TCR Jbeta segments. The CDR3 region of rearranged TCR beta genes was amplified from genomic DNA by a multiplex PCR assay. On the Illumina HiSeq System, the amplified TCR beta libraries were sequenced as 87-base-pair reads. In the paper's pipeline: Across the 670 or so repertoires, a later analysis counted approximately 83 million unique TCR beta chains, some 11 million of which were shared by at least two donors. To remove PCR and sequencing errors, raw reads were error-corrected and collapsed into unique sequences using a nearest-neighbor algorithm that merged closely related sequences. V, D and J gene segments were assigned by aligning CDR3 sequences to IMGT reference sequences. For a sequence to be retained, a match of at least six nucleotides to both a V gene segment and a J gene segment was required. Rearrangements were called productive when the CDR3 lacked stop codons and stayed in frame with V and J; all others were non-productive. CDR3 was defined by IMGT convention, running from the second conserved V-encoded cysteine to the conserved J-encoded phenylalanine. The earlier analysis of around 640 of the donors excluded sequences that lacked an unambiguous match to a single V gene segment. In an earlier analysis of a few hundred of the donors, V segments were called functional above 56.7% productive rearrangements and were called segregating when the between-donor standard deviation exceeded 5%. A statistical classification framework was built to diagnose cytomegalovirus status from the catalog of TCR beta chain sequences. A later analysis assigned V and J genes by comparing TCR nucleotide sequences with IMGT/GENE-DB human TR gene sequences. In a later analysis, CDR3 sequences and most-parsimonious VDJ recombination scenarios were assigned using the TCRdist pipeline. A later analysis defined each TCR beta chain by its CDR3 amino acid sequence plus V-gene family, and excluded reads lacking a unique V-gene family. In a later analysis, a few hundred highly shared, low-generation-probability nucleotide sequences were removed to address suspected cross-contamination and a sequencing artifact. For each public chain, a later analysis derived a clonal expansion index from normalized ranks of inferred template counts within each repertoire. Generation probabilities in a later analysis came from a VDJ recombination model fitted to out-of-frame rearrangements, and those results were checked against IGoR. A later analysis scored TCR-TCR, TCR-HLA and TCR-CMV co-occurrence with hypergeometric tests, applying a repertoire-size bias correction to TCR pairs. False discovery rates were estimated in a later analysis by permuting HLA or CMV assignments 20 times. In a later analysis, co-occurring TCRs were grouped using DBSCAN, and TCRdist sequence similarity was added for clustering within HLA-allele-positive subsets. For co-occurrence clustering, repertoires with fewer than 30,000 or more than 120,000 public chains were excluded, along with about five repertoires with anomalous nucleotide sharing. The immuneACCESS repertoire file appears here via TCRdb, limited to in-frame rearrangements. These files lack a portion of the clones; in checked studies, under half of the deficit traces to unresolved V genes, and the cause of the others is not known. That table supplies the V and J calls and clone size; D and trimming were determined from the DNA. The sample includes approximately 150,000 clones, with roughly 87% observed a single time. The top ten clonotypes cover 0.8% to 1% of the sample.

The CDR3 goes from the cysteine to the phenylalanine over 13 residues. Only the CDR3 portion is preserved as DNA: 39 bases, with reading frame beginning at the first base. The germline V gene (reference sequence) specifies SEHNR as CDR1 and FQNEAQ as CDR2. V loses 4 bases of germline sequence and J loses 6 bases, and the interval between the two ends is 13 bases. The sample consisted of PBMCs. The chain is encoded by TRBV7-9 joined to TRBJ2-7, with TRBD1 tentatively as D gene (7 bases match). This clonotype originated in a woman in her thirties in good health and CMV-seronegative. Here the CDR3 is given as CASSSRQGGEQYF. The DNA sequence is as follows: TGTGCCAGCAGCTCCCGGCAGGGGGGCGAGCAGTACTTC. The reference TRBV7-9 and TRBJ2-7 proteins fill in what lies around the CDR3, so the full variable domain reads DTGVSQNPRHKITKRGQNVTFRCDPISEHNRLYWYRQTLGQGPEFLTYFQNEAQLEKSRLLSDRFSAERPKGSFSTLEIQRTEQGDSAMYLCASSSRQGGEQYFGPGTRLTVT.